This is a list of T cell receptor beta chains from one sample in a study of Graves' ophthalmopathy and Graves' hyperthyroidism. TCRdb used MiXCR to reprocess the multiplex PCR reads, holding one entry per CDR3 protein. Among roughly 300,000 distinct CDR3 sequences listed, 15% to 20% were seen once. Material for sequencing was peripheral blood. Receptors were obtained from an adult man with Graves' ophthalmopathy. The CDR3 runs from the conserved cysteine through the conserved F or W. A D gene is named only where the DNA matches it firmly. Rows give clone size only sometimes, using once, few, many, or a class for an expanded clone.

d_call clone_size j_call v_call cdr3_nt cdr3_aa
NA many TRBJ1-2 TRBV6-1 TGTGCCAGCAGCCCCCGAGGCACCCCTGGTGGCTACACCTTC CASSPRGTPGGYTF
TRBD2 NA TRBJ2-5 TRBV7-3 TGTGCCAGCAGCTCCATAGCGGGAGGGCCTGAGACCCAGTACTTC CASSSIAGGPETQYF
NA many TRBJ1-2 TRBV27 TGTGCCAGCAGTTTAAGGGGGGATGGCTACACCTTC CASSLRGDGYTF
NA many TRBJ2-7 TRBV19 TGTGCCAGTAGTCGCGGGACAGACTACGAGCAGTACTTC CASSRGTDYEQYF
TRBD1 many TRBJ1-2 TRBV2 TGTGCCACCAAAATGGGACAGGGGGCGCGTGGCTACACCTTC CATKMGQGARGYTF
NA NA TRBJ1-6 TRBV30 TGTGCCGGGAAAACTCAGGGGCGAGAGTCACCCCTCCACTTT CAGKTQGRESPLHF
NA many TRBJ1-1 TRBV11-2 TGTGCCAGCAGCCCTCTAGCGCGGACGAACACTGAAGCTTTCTTT CASSPLARTNTEAFF
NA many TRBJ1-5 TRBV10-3 TGTGCCATCAGTGACGACAGTTATAGCAATCAGCCCCAGCATTTT CAISDDSYSNQPQHF
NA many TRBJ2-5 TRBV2 TGTGCCAGCACCTTGGGGCAGTTTCAAGAGACCCAGTACTTC CASTLGQFQETQYF
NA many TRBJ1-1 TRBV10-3 TGTGCCATGGGGGGCTTCCTCAGCGACACTGAAGCTTTCTTT CAMGGFLSDTEAFF
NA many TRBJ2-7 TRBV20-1 TGCAGTGCTAGAGAAAGCGGACTTGCCTACGAGCAGTACTTC CSARESGLAYEQYF
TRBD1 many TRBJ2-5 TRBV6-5 TGTGCCAGCAGTTACCTCGGACAGGACCAAGAGACCCAGTACTTC CASSYLGQDQETQYF
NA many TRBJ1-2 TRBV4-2 TGTGCCAGCAGCCAAGACTGGGACTATGGCTACACCTTC CASSQDWDYGYTF
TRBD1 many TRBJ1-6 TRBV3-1 TGTGCCAGCACCATCGGGTCGACAGGGGGGCATTCACCCCTCCACTTT CASTIGSTGGHSPLHF
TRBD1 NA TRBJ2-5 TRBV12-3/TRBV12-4 TGTGCCTCCTCGGCCGGGACAGGGGGCTCAGAGACCCAGTACTTC CASSAGTGGSETQYF
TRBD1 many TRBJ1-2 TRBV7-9 TGTGCCAGCAGCCTTACAGGGGGGCTTAACTATGGCTACACCTTC CASSLTGGLNYGYTF
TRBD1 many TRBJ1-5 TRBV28 TGTGCCAGCAGTCTGACGGGACAGGGAGCCAATCAGCCCCAGCATTTT CASSLTGQGANQPQHF
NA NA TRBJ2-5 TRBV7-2 TGTGCCAGCACCTACGGACTAGGGGGTCAAGAGACCCAGTACTTC CASTYGLGGQETQYF